These 31 T cell receptor beta chains originate from one sample sequenced in a study of cytomegalovirus exposure and HLA in healthy donors. Use of 60 Vbeta and 13 Jbeta primers characterized the PCR. The assay was immunoSEQ multiplex PCR, and TCRdb's table has in-frame clones only and misses some. The table includes about 120,000 clones, about 80% detected once. Sample: PBMCs. All receptors come from a female donor in good health and CMV-seropositive.

This rearrangement joins TRBV2 to TRBJ2-1; D is undetermined. The V end lost 0 bases, the J end lost 13 bases, and 13 bases lay between the germline ends. The CDR3 has 13 residues. CDR1 is SNHLY and CDR2 is FYNNEI in the germline V gene. DNA for the CDR3: TGTGCCAGCAGTGAAGCGCTTCGTCTACCCCAGTTCTTC. Protein product: CASSEALRLPQFF.

This clone showed up just a few times. The rearrangement joins TRBV7-9 to TRBJ2-2, with 7 bases aligning to TRBD1. Germline CDR1 reads SEHNR; CDR2 reads FQNEAQ (reference sequence). V was pared by 5 bases and J by 4 bases, with 7 bases of the junction left unmatched. The CDR3 spans 15 residues. CDR3: CASSRWTGLTGELFF. In nucleotides, the CDR3 is TGTGCCAGCAGCAGATGGACAGGTCTCACCGGGGAGCTGTTTTTT.

V gene TRBV7-2 combines with J gene TRBJ1-1; 12 bases line up with TRBD1. Germline V lookup: CDR1 SGHTA, CDR2 FQGNSA. The CDR3 is made up of 15 amino acids. J gave up 5 bases and V 5 bases, and 6 bases lay outside the gene matches. CDR3 coding DNA: TGTGCCAGCAGCAAAGGGACAGGGGGCGGTACTGAAGCTTTCTTT. It encodes CASSKGTGGGTEAFF. Variable domain in full (rest from reference TRBV7-2 and TRBJ1-1): GAGVSQSPSNKVTEKGKDVELRCDPISGHTALYWYRQSLGQGLEFLIYFQGNSAPDKSGLPSDRFSAERTGGSVSTLTIQRTQQEDSAVYLCASSKGTGGGTEAFFGQGTRLTVV.

V gene TRBV6-5 combines with J gene TRBJ2-3, with 9 bases fitting TRBD2. J was trimmed by 5 bases and V by 6 bases; bases with no gene match: 3. Germline V gives CDR1 MNHEY, CDR2 SVGAGI. This CDR3 spans 13 amino acids. CDR3 DNA: TGTGCCAGCAGGCGGGGGGGCGGAGATACGCAGTATTTT. Its protein is CASRRGGGDTQYF.

The rearrangement uses TRBV18 and TRBJ2-7; 8 bases are shared with TRBD2. Germline V gives CDR1 KGHSH, CDR2 LQKENI. This CDR3 contains 15 residues. Trimming at V came to 2 bases and at J to 2 bases, leaving 5 bases not matched to a gene. CDR3 sequence (DNA): TGTGCCAGCTCACCAATGGTCGGGGGGGCCTACGAGCAGTACTTC. It is translated as CASSPMVGGAYEQYF.

CDR3 sequence reads: CASSPRLGETDTQYF. The CDR3 DNA follows: TGTGCCAGCAGCCCCCGACTAGGCGAAACAGATACGCAGTATTTT. The V gene is TRBV4-2, the J gene TRBJ2-3; a weak D match, TRBD2 (6 bases). The CDR3 runs 15 residues. CDR1 and CDR2 (germline): LGHNA, YNFKEQ. Trimming stripped 4 bases from V and 3 bases from J, with 14 bases between.

V usage is TRBV9 and J usage is TRBJ1-4; D is perhaps TRBD1 (6 bases). This CDR3 is 15 amino acids long. V was cut by 4 bases and J by 1 base, with 11 bases left in between. Germline loops: CDR1 SGDLS, CDR2 YYNGEE. The CDR3 coding sequence is TGTGCCAGCAGCCCACGGACAGTAACTAATGAAAAACTGTTTTTT. Amino acids: CASSPRTVTNEKLFF.

CDR3 region: CASSSSGTDTQYF. In nucleotides, the CDR3 is TGTGCCAGCAGCTCAAGCGGCACAGATACGCAGTATTTT. The chain links TRBV7-9 to TRBJ2-3; no clear D. V was clipped by 4 bases and J by 1 base, with 6 bases between them. Looked up from germline, CDR1 is SEHNR and CDR2 is FQNEAQ (reference sequence). The CDR3 loop spans 13 amino acids. The whole variable domain, remainder taken from reference TRBV7-9 and TRBJ2-3, is DTGVSQNPRHKITKRGQNVTFRCDPISEHNRLYWYRQTLGQGPEFLTYFQNEAQLEKSRLLSDRFSAERPKGSFSTLEIQRTEQGDSAMYLCASSSSGTDTQYFGPGTRLTVL.

This chain connects TRBV5-1 to TRBJ1-1; 9 nucleotides line up with TRBD1. CDR1 is SGHRS and CDR2 is YFSETQ in the germline V gene. The CDR3 extends over 15 amino acids. Trimming took 3 bases from V and 1 from J; bases not matched to a gene: 4. CDR3 DNA: TGCGCCAGCAGCTCGCAGACAGGGGGGAACACTGAAGCTTTCTTT. It encodes CASSSQTGGNTEAFF.

The chain is built from TRBV30 and TRBJ1-5, with D uncertain. Per the germline V gene, CDR1 is GTSNPN and CDR2 is SVGIG (reference sequence). Between the trimmed V and J ends, which lost 1 base and 6 bases, there was a span of 10 bases. The CDR3 totals 13 residues. The CDR3 sequence: CAWSDPGGQPQHF. DNA of the CDR3: TGTGCCTGGAGTGACCCCGGAGGTCAGCCCCAGCATTTT.

The chain combines TRBV6-6 with TRBJ2-7; TRBD1 matches 7 bases. The ends lost 7 bases at V and 2 bases at J; junction bases unmatched: 8. This CDR3 comprises 14 residues. Germline assignment: CDR1 MNHNY and CDR2 SVGAGI (reference sequence). DNA for the CDR3: TGTGCCAGCAATCGGGACAGCCGAGCCTACGAGCAGTACTTC. This gives the protein CASNRDSRAYEQYF.

The genes are TRBV19 and TRBJ2-4, with 9 bases matching TRBD2. This CDR3 contains 13 residues. The junction had 6 bases not matched to a gene; V was cut back by 10 bases and J by 5 bases. Germline loops: CDR1 LNHDA, CDR2 SQIVND (reference sequence). The CDR3: CATKRGAENIQYF. DNA for the CDR3: TGTGCCACGAAGCGGGGGGCGGAAAACATTCAGTACTTC.

This chain uses TRBV7-2 with TRBJ2-3; tentatively, D is TRBD2 (5 bases). CDR3 size: 16 residues. The V gene lost 2 bases and the J gene lost 6 bases, with 18 bases spanning the gap. Germline V gene sequence: CDR1 SGHTA, CDR2 FQGNSA. DNA for the CDR3: TGTGCCAGCAGCTTATTGGGCCTAGCCAATCCTGATACGCAGTATTTT. Translating it yields CASSLLGLANPDTQYF. Supplemented by reference TRBV7-2 and TRBJ2-3, the full variable domain reads GAGVSQSPSNKVTEKGKDVELRCDPISGHTALYWYRQSLGQGLEFLIYFQGNSAPDKSGLPSDRFSAERTGGSVSTLTIQRTQQEDSAVYLCASSLLGLANPDTQYFGPGTRLTVL.

This clone has only one observation. The chain carries TRBV5-1 and TRBJ1-1, with D tentatively TRBD1 (5 bases). Between the trimmed V and J ends, which lost 1 base and 3 bases, there was a span of 13 bases. Germline V gene lookup returns CDR1 SGHRS and CDR2 YFSETQ. This CDR3 contains 15 residues. CDR3 in DNA: TGCGCCAGCAGCTTGTGGCAGGGTGGTGACACTGAAGCTTTCTTT. Amino acids: CASSLWQGGDTEAFF.

This rearrangement joins TRBV7-8 to TRBJ2-3, with D perhaps TRBD1 (5 bases). Germline CDR1 SGHVS, CDR2 FQNEAQ. V gave up 4 bases and J gave up 4 bases, with 9 bases separating them. The CDR3 has 13 residues. CDR3 amino acids: CASSSLGADTQYF. CDR3 coding DNA: TGTGCCAGCAGCTCCTTAGGGGCAGATACGCAGTATTTT.

This clone occurred once. For the CDR3, the DNA is TGCGCCAGCAGCCAGGAGGAGACAGATACGCAGTATTTT. Residues: CASSQEETDTQYF. The rearrangement uses TRBV4-3 and TRBJ2-3, with D maybe TRBD2 (5 bases). V lost 3 bases and J 3 bases, leaving 7 bases between the germline ends. CDR3 size: 13 residues. Germline V gives CDR1 LGHNA, CDR2 YSLEER.

The chain employs TRBV7-9 and TRBJ2-7; D might be TRBD2 (5 bases). The CDR3 covers 14 residues. Trimming removed 5 bases from V and 7 bases from J, with 18 bases in between. Germline assignment: CDR1 SEHNR and CDR2 FQNEAQ (reference sequence). The CDR3 sequence is CASSQRLLSGEQYF. CDR3 sequence (DNA): TGTGCCAGCAGCCAAAGACTACTATCGGGGGAGCAGTACTTC.

The chain has TRBV6-5 and TRBJ1-4; TRBD1 aligns across 9 bases. The CDR3 has 16 amino acids. The germline gives CDR1 MNHEY, CDR2 SVGAGI. V gave up 4 bases and J gave up 8 bases; unmatched junction bases: 11. This CDR3 is CASSSTMTGGKEKLFF. DNA for the CDR3: TGTGCCAGCAGTTCAACCATGACAGGGGGGAAGGAAAAACTGTTTTTT.

This chain uses TRBV7-3 with TRBJ2-3; D may be TRBD1 (5 bases). V dropped 2 bases and J dropped 4 bases, with 7 bases sitting between them. Germline assignment: CDR1 SGHTA and CDR2 FQGTGA. The CDR3 runs 13 residues. The CDR3 sequence is CASSLLGADTQYF. DNA of the CDR3: TGTGCCAGCAGCTTATTAGGGGCAGATACGCAGTATTTT.

V gene TRBV6-6 combines with J gene TRBJ2-7, with 8 bases lining up with TRBD2. J gave up 4 bases and V 7 bases, and 12 bases lay outside the gene matches. Looked up from germline, CDR1 is MNHNY and CDR2 is SVGAGI (reference sequence). The CDR3 extends over 15 amino acids. CDR3 sequence: CASKRAGGGSYEQYF. CDR3 nucleotides: TGTGCCAGCAAGAGGGCGGGAGGTGGTAGTTACGAGCAGTACTTC.

V gene TRBV29-1 combines with J gene TRBJ2-6, with 11 positions matching TRBD1. The trim removed 7 bases at V and 0 bases at J, leaving 5 bases unmatched. The germline gives CDR1 SQVTM, CDR2 ANQGSEA. CDR3 length: 16 residues. CDR3 nucleotides: TGCAGCGCCAGGACAGGGGGCGGCTCTGGGGCCAACGTCCTGACTTTC. Translation gives CSARTGGGSGANVLTF.

In its sample, this clone was seen once. This chain connects TRBV18 to TRBJ1-1; D not resolved. Germline CDR1 is KGHSH and CDR2 is LQKENI. Trimming removed 1 base at V and 1 base at J, with 7 bases between. The CDR3 loop spans 14 amino acids. The CDR3 loop reads CASSPLSGNTEAFF. DNA for the CDR3: TGTGCCAGCTCACCACTCTCGGGGAACACTGAAGCTTTCTTT.

The genes are TRBV5-7 and TRBJ2-3; D is possibly TRBD2 (5 bases). Being an ORF, TRBV5-7 has a function that is uncertain. The length of the CDR3 is 16 residues. Trimming pared 3 bases from V and 2 bases from J, leaving 16 bases between. This CDR3 is CASSSGLAFNTDTQYF. In nucleotides, the CDR3 is TGTGCCAGCAGCTCAGGACTTGCGTTCAACACAGATACGCAGTATTTT.

This clone was seen just once. The V call is TRBV15, the J call TRBJ1-3; 11 nucleotides match TRBD1. Germline loops: CDR1 LNHNV, CDR2 YYDKDF (reference sequence). V shed 3 bases, J shed 1 base, and the junction held 2 bases outside the gene matches. This CDR3 is built from 16 residues. The CDR3 is CATSRGQGVSGNTIYF. CDR3 coding DNA: TGTGCCACCAGCAGGGGACAGGGGGTTTCTGGAAACACCATATATTTT.

The chain uses TRBV4-2 and TRBJ1-5; D remains unclear. Trimming removed 4 bases at V and 0 bases at J, with 7 bases between. This CDR3 is built from 14 residues. Germline V gene sequence: CDR1 LGHNA, CDR2 YNFKEQ. CDR3 coding DNA: TGTGCCAGCAGCCCTCAGGATAGCAATCAGCCCCAGCATTTT. Amino acid sequence: CASSPQDSNQPQHF.

The rearrangement joins TRBV7-9 to TRBJ2-3; the D gene is possibly TRBD1 (8 bases). The CDR3 has 14 amino acids. The germline V and J ends were trimmed by 5 bases and 5 bases, with 14 bases remaining between them. Germline loops: CDR1 SEHNR, CDR2 FQNEAQ (reference sequence). Here the CDR3 DNA reads TGTGCCAGCAGCCCAGGGGGCGGGGGAGATACGCAGTATTTT. Residues: CASSPGGGGDTQYF.

There are a few counts of this clone. The rearrangement links TRBV5-4 to TRBJ1-4; 7 bases are a match to TRBD1. Trimming took 4 bases from V and 5 from J; bases not matched to a gene: 5. The CDR3 consists of 14 residues. Per the germline V gene, CDR1 is SGHNT and CDR2 is YYREEE (reference sequence). Here the CDR3 reads CASSRGQRNEKLFF. For the CDR3, the DNA is TGTGCCAGCAGCCGGGGACAGAGGAATGAAAAACTGTTTTTT.

The chain employs TRBV10-1 and TRBJ2-2; TRBD2 agrees at 7 bases. The CDR3 has 18 residues. CDR1 and CDR2 (germline): WNHNN, SYGVQD (reference sequence). Unmatched junction bases numbered 20, after V lost 10 bases and J lost 3 bases. The CDR3 nucleotides read TGCGCCAAGTGGGCGGTAACGGGACTACCGATCCACACCGGGGAGCTGTTTTTT. Residues: CAKWAVTGLPIHTGELFF.

J is TRBJ1-6 and V is TRBV4-1; no clear D gene. Germline assignment: CDR1 MGHRA and CDR2 YSYEKL. The CDR3 consists of 14 residues. The ends were cut back, 1 base at V and 7 bases at J, with 8 bases in the middle. The CDR3 nucleotides read TGCGCCAGCAGCCAAGGCCAGGCCAATTCACCCCTCCACTTT. It translates to CASSQGQANSPLHF.

V is TRBV5-1 and J is TRBJ2-6; weak D call: TRBD1 (5 bases). Per germline, CDR1 SGHRS and CDR2 YFSETQ. CDR3 size: 15 residues. Trimming took 1 base from V and 3 from J, leaving 8 bases between them. CDR3 region: CASSLSGIGANVLTF. For the CDR3, the DNA is TGCGCCAGCAGCTTGTCAGGGATTGGGGCCAACGTCCTGACTTTC. Drawing the rest from reference TRBV5-1 and TRBJ2-6, the complete variable domain is KAGVTQTPRYLIKTRGQQVTLSCSPISGHRSVSWYQQTPGQGLQFLFEYFSETQRNKGNFPGRFSGRQFSNSRSEMNVSTLELGDSALYLCASSLSGIGANVLTFGAGSRLTVL.

The V call is TRBV27, the J call TRBJ1-2; possibly TRBD1 for D (5 bases). Per the germline V gene, CDR1 is MNHEY and CDR2 is SMNVEV (reference sequence). CDR3 length: 14 residues. Trimming shortened V by 3 bases and J by 7 bases, and 15 bases separated the two germline ends. CDR3 coding DNA: TGTGCCAGCAGTTTCAGCGGGACGGTACTTGGCTACACCTTC. Its translation is CASSFSGTVLGYTF.